These 10 T cell receptor beta chains were sequenced from one sample in a study of blood T cell repertoires in COVID-19. Sequenced by immunoSEQ multiplex PCR; TCRdb stores in-frame clones only, minus some. The sample lists approximately 50,000 clones, about 92% seen once, with 3.9% in the top ten. Sequenced material: peripheral blood. These receptors were taken from a human donor in a cohort sampled during active COVID-19.

This rearrangement joins TRBV3-1 (or the pseudogene TRBV3-2) to TRBJ2-5; 9 positions agree with TRBD1. The length of the CDR3 is 15 residues. Germline V gene lookup returns CDR1 LGHDT and CDR2 YNNKEL (reference sequence). Trimming cost V 4 bases and J 5 bases; bases outside gene matches: 8. CDR3 coding DNA: TGTGCCAGCAGCCGGACCGGGACAGGGAGGGAGACCCAGTACTTC. Its protein product is CASSRTGTGRETQYF.

There are a few counts of this clone. The chain joins TRBV9 to TRBJ2-7; tentatively, D is TRBD2 (6 bases). The length of the CDR3 is 14 residues. Trimming took off 0 bases at V and 6 bases at J, with 13 bases between the two ends. The germline V gene has CDR1 SGDLS and CDR2 YYNGEE. The CDR3 nucleotides are TGTGCCAGCAGCGTAGACGGGAGTTCTGCCGAGCAGTACTTC. This sequence encodes CASSVDGSSAEQYF.

This chain links TRBV9 with TRBJ2-5; 13 bases agree with TRBD2. Trimming removed 7 bases from V and 4 bases from J; junction bases left unmatched: 19. Germline CDR1 and CDR2: SGDLS and YYNGEE. The CDR3 covers 19 residues. The CDR3 is CASSRAPGLAGKGSETQYF. The CDR3 nucleotides read TGTGCCAGCTCCCGAGCGCCGGGACTAGCGGGAAAAGGCTCAGAGACCCAGTACTTC.

This clone was seen once. The V and J genes are TRBV7-9 and TRBJ2-7; TRBD1 agrees at 7 bases. This CDR3 has 12 residues. Germline assignment: CDR1 SEHNR and CDR2 FQNEAQ (reference sequence). The V gene end was trimmed by 5 bases and the J gene end by 4 bases; junction bases not matched to a gene: 2. In DNA, the CDR3 is TGTGCCAGCAGCGACAGGGTTTACGAGCAGTACTTC. Residues: CASSDRVYEQYF.

The chain employs TRBV19 and TRBJ2-7; TRBD1 aligns across 8 bases. CDR1 and CDR2 (germline): LNHDA, SQIVND (reference sequence). There are 19 residues in the CDR3. With 7 bases clipped from V and 3 bases from J, the junction kept 23 bases outside the gene matches. The chain's CDR3 is CASNFRPAGGRIGYYEQYV. In DNA form, the CDR3 reads TGTGCCAGTAACTTCCGGCCGGCAGGGGGCAGGATCGGATACTACGAGCAGTACGTC.

This sequence joins TRBV9 and TRBJ2-3, with 10 positions matching TRBD2. CDR1 SGDLS and CDR2 YYNGEE come from the germline V gene. This CDR3 has 16 amino acids. The ends lost 7 bases at V and 3 bases at J; junction bases unmatched: 11. The chain's CDR3 is CASDRSGRVGTDTQYF. The CDR3 coding sequence is TGTGCCAGCGATAGGAGCGGGAGGGTGGGGACAGATACGCAGTATTTT.

The chain employs TRBV11-3 and TRBJ2-1; a possible D gene is TRBD2 (6 bases). V lost 3 bases and J lost 3, with 15 bases in between. Germline assignment: CDR1 SGHNT and CDR2 YENEEA. The CDR3 spans 16 residues. The CDR3 DNA is TGTGCCAGCAGCTTCGGGGCGGACTACGTCTACAATGAGCAGTTCTTC. Protein product: CASSFGADYVYNEQFF.

The chain joins TRBV3-1 (or the pseudogene TRBV3-2) to TRBJ1-2, with 11 bases that match TRBD1. This CDR3 spans 14 amino acids. V lost 5 bases to trimming and J lost 8 bases; unmatched junction nucleotides: 7. From germline, CDR1 is LGHDT and CDR2 YNNKEL (reference sequence). In nucleotides, the CDR3 is TGTGCCAGCAGCGCGGGACAGGGGGTGGGAGGCTACACCTTC. Encoded protein: CASSAGQGVGGYTF.

This chain uses TRBV7-3 with TRBJ1-1, with 7 bases fitting TRBD1. The CDR3 spans 15 residues. The ends lost 5 bases at V and 3 bases at J; junction bases unmatched: 9. Germline loops: CDR1 SGHTA, CDR2 FQGTGA. CDR3 protein: CASSPQGGGHTEAFF. CDR3 nucleotide sequence: TGTGCCAGCAGCCCTCAGGGGGGCGGCCACACTGAAGCTTTCTTT. Full variable domain (rest looked up from reference TRBV7-3 and TRBJ1-1): GAGVSQTPSNKVTEKGKYVELRCDPISGHTALYWYRQSLGQGPEFLIYFQGTGAADDSGLPNDRFFAVRPEGSVSTLKIQRTERGDSAVYLCASSPQGGGHTEAFFGQGTRLTVV.

The genes are TRBV21-1 and TRBJ2-7; the table's TRBD2 call for D was not verified on the DNA. TRBV21-1 is a pseudogene segment. This CDR3 has 17 amino acids. The CDR3 here is CASTTLQRGSRSYEQYV. The CDR3 DNA follows: TGTGCCAGCACCACCCTCCAGCGCGGGAGTAGGTCCTACGAGCAGTACGTC.